This is a list of T cell receptor beta chains from one sample in a study of Graves' ophthalmopathy and Graves' hyperthyroidism. TCRdb ran MiXCR on the multiplex PCR reads and lists one entry per CDR3 protein. The table includes about 1.1 million distinct CDR3 sequences, about two fifths detected once. Sequenced sample: peripheral blood or thyroid tissue (not recorded which). The receptors were sampled from an adult man with Graves' hyperthyroidism. The CDR3 runs from the conserved cysteine through the conserved F or W. The order of the fields is J gene, CDR3 length, D gene, V gene, clone size, CDR3 protein, CDR3 DNA. The D gene is left open where the match is weak. Not all rows give a size; the values are once, few, many and, for expanded clones, a class.

j_call: TRBJ2-5
cdr3_length: 13
d_call: NA
v_call: TRBV7-9
clone_size: many
cdr3_aa: CASSIQGRETQYF
cdr3_nt: TGTGCCAGCAGCATACAGGGGAGGGAGACCCAGTACTTC

j_call: TRBJ2-5
cdr3_length: 19
d_call: TRBD2
v_call: TRBV7-9
clone_size: once
cdr3_aa: CASSLALASGSHPPETQYF
cdr3_nt: TGTGCCAGCAGCTTAGCGCTGGCTAGCGGGAGCCACCCCCCAGAGACCCAGTACTTC

j_call: TRBJ2-5
cdr3_length: 11
d_call: TRBD2
v_call: TRBV9
clone_size: NA
cdr3_aa: CALAVLETQYF
cdr3_nt: TGTGCCCTAGCGGTGTTAGAGACCCAGTACTTC

j_call: TRBJ2-7
cdr3_length: 16
d_call: TRBD2
v_call: TRBV11-2
clone_size: few
cdr3_aa: CASSLGMGLPPREQYF
cdr3_nt: TGTGCCAGCAGCTTAGGAATGGGACTACCCCCGCGCGAGCAGTACTTC

j_call: TRBJ2-2
cdr3_length: 16
d_call: NA
v_call: TRBV24-1
clone_size: many
cdr3_aa: CATSDPGGGTAGELFF
cdr3_nt: TGTGCCACCAGTGACCCTGGGGGAGGAACCGCCGGGGAGCTGTTTTTT

j_call: TRBJ2-7
cdr3_length: 14
d_call: NA
v_call: TRBV19
clone_size: few
cdr3_aa: CASSNTGGGYEQYF
cdr3_nt: TGTGCCAGTAGCAACACGGGGGGCGGCTACGAGCAGTACTTC

j_call: TRBJ2-5
cdr3_length: 15
d_call: NA
v_call: TRBV7-2
clone_size: many
cdr3_aa: CASSSMRLDQETQYF
cdr3_nt: TGTGCCAGCAGCTCAATGCGCTTAGATCAAGAGACCCAGTACTTC

j_call: TRBJ1-5
cdr3_length: 16
d_call: NA
v_call: TRBV7-2
clone_size: NA
cdr3_aa: CASSPQGAGSNQPQHF
cdr3_nt: TGTGCCAGCAGCCCACAGGGTGCGGGAAGCAATCAGCCCCAGCATTTT

j_call: TRBJ1-3
cdr3_length: 15
d_call: TRBD1
v_call: TRBV10-3
clone_size: few
cdr3_aa: CAIRETGDSGNTIYF
cdr3_nt: TGTGCCATCAGGGAAACAGGGGACTCTGGAAACACCATATATTTT

j_call: TRBJ1-1
cdr3_length: 16
d_call: NA
v_call: TRBV4-2
clone_size: once
cdr3_aa: CASSQDPTGGMAEAFF
cdr3_nt: TGTGCCAGCAGCCAAGACCCGACGGGGGGTATGGCTGAAGCTTTCTTT

j_call: TRBJ2-7
cdr3_length: 14
d_call: TRBD2
v_call: TRBV24-1
clone_size: many
cdr3_aa: CATSDRRERYEQYF
cdr3_nt: TGTGCCACCAGTGATCGGCGGGAGCGCTACGAGCAGTACTTC

j_call: TRBJ1-1
cdr3_length: 15
d_call: TRBD1
v_call: TRBV9
clone_size: NA
cdr3_aa: CASSPWTGLNAEAFF
cdr3_nt: TGTGCCAGCAGCCCTTGGACAGGCTTGAACGCTGAAGCTTTCTTT

j_call: TRBJ1-2
cdr3_length: 13
d_call: NA
v_call: TRBV10-3
clone_size: few
cdr3_aa: CAISSGALWGYTF
cdr3_nt: TGTGCCATCTCCTCAGGAGCGCTATGGGGCTACACCTTC

j_call: TRBJ1-1
cdr3_length: 13
d_call: NA
v_call: TRBV10-3
clone_size: many
cdr3_aa: CAISRTENTEAFF
cdr3_nt: TGTGCCATCAGTCGGACAGAGAACACTGAAGCTTTCTTT

j_call: TRBJ2-7
cdr3_length: 21
d_call: TRBD2
v_call: TRBV6-5
clone_size: NA
cdr3_aa: CASRKTMRLAGDYPGSYEQYF
cdr3_nt: TGTGCCAGCAGAAAGACTATGCGATTAGCGGGGGATTACCCCGGGTCCTACGAGCAGTACTTC

j_call: TRBJ2-7
cdr3_length: 13
d_call: NA
v_call: TRBV2
clone_size: many
cdr3_aa: CASRRQGRDEQYF
cdr3_nt: TGTGCCAGTCGTCGACAGGGGAGGGACGAGCAGTACTTC

j_call: TRBJ1-6
cdr3_length: 17
d_call: TRBD1
v_call: TRBV10-3
clone_size: NA
cdr3_aa: CASQDRGIGSYNSPLHF
cdr3_nt: TGTGCCAGCCAGGACAGGGGGATAGGCTCCTATAATTCACCCCTCCACTTT

j_call: TRBJ2-5
cdr3_length: 17
d_call: NA
v_call: TRBV7-8
clone_size: NA
cdr3_aa: CASSLGAQAGLQETQYF
cdr3_nt: TGTGCCAGCAGCTTAGGAGCACAGGCGGGGCTCCAAGAGACCCAGTACTTC

j_call: TRBJ2-5
cdr3_length: 17
d_call: TRBD1
v_call: TRBV12-5
clone_size: few
cdr3_aa: CASGMTGQGTIQETQYF
cdr3_nt: TGTGCTAGTGGGATGACGGGACAGGGGACCATTCAAGAGACCCAGTACTTC

j_call: TRBJ1-2
cdr3_length: 13
d_call: NA
v_call: TRBV5-8
clone_size: many
cdr3_aa: CASSLAGAEGYTF
cdr3_nt: TGTGCCAGCAGCTTGGCGGGGGCGGAGGGCTACACCTTC